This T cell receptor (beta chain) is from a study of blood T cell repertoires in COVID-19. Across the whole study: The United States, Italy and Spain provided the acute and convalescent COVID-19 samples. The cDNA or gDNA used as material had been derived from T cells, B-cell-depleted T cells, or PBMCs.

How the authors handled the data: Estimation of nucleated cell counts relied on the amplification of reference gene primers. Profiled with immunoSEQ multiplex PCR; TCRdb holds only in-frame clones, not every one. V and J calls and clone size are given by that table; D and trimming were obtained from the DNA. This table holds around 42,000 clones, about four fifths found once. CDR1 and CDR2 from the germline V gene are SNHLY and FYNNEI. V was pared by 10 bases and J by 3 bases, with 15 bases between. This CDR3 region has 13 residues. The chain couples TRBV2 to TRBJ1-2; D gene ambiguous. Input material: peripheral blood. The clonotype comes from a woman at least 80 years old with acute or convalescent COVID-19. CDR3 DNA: TGTGCCACAGGACCCGGGAGTTACTATGGCTACACCTTC. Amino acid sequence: CATGPGSYYGYTF.